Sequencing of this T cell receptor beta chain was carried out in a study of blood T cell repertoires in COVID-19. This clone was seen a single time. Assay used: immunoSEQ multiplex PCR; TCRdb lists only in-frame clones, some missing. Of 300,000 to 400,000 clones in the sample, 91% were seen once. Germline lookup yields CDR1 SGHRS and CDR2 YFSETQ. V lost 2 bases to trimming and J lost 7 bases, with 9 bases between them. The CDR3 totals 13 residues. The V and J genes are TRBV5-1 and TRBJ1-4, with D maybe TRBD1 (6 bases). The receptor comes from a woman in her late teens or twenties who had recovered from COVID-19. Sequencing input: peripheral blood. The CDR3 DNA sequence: TGCGCCAGCAGCTTTACAGGGAGTGAAAAACTGTTTTTT. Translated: CASSFTGSEKLFF.